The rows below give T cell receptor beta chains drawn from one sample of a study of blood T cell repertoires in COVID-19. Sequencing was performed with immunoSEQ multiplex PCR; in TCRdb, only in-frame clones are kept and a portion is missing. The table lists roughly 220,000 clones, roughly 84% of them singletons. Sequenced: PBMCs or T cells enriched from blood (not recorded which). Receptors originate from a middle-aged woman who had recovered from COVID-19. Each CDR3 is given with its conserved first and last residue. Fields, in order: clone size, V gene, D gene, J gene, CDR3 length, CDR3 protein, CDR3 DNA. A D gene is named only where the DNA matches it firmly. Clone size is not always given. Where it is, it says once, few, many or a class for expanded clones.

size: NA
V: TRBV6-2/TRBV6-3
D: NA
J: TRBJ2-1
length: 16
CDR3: CASRRDARLLYHEQFF
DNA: TGTGCCAGCCGCCGCGATGCGCGACTCCTTTACCATGAGCAGTTCTTC

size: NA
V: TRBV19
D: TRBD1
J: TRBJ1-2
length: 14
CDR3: CASRTSPGGYGYTF
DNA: TGTGCCAGTAGAACCTCCCCAGGGGGCTATGGCTACACCTTC

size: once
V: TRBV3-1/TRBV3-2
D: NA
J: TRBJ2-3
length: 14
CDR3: CASSQDLPTDTQYF
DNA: TGTGCCAGCAGCCAAGACCTACCCACAGATACGCAGTATTTT

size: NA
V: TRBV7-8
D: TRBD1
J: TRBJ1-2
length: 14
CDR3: CASSWDRGNYGYTF
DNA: TGTGCCAGCAGCTGGGACAGGGGAAACTATGGCTACACCTTC

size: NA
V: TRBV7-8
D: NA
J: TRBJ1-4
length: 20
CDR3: CASSLALPLQILTTNEKLFF
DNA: TGTGCCAGCAGCTTAGCTCTTCCCCTACAGATATTAACAACTAATGAAAAACTGTTTTTT

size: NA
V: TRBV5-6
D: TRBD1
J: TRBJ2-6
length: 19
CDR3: CASSLEMGTDLSGANVLTF
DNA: TGTGCCAGCAGCTTGGAGATGGGGACAGACCTCTCTGGGGCCAACGTCCTGACTTTC

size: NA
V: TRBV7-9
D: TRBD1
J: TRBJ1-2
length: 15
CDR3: CASSAQPGQGYGYTF
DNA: TGTGCCAGCAGCGCTCAACCGGGACAGGGGTATGGCTACACCTTC

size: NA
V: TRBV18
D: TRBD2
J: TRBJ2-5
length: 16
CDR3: CASSPPAGREAAWQYF
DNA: TGTGCCAGCTCACCTCCCGCCGGGCGGGAGGCCGCATGGCAGTACTTC

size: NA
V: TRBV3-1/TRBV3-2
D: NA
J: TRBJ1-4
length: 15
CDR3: CASSPTDSHNEKLFF
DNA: TGTGCCAGCAGCCCCACCGACAGTCATAATGAAAAACTGTTTTTT

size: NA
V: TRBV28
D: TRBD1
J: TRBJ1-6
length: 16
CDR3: CASSFIQGGSNSPLHF
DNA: TGTGCCAGCAGTTTTATCCAAGGGGGCTCTAATTCACCCCTCCACTTT

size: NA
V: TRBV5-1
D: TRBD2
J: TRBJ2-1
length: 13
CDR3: CASSGLAGLEQFF
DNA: TGCGCCAGCAGTGGACTAGCGGGTTTGGAGCAGTTCTTC

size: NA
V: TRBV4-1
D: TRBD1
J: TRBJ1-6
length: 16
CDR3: CASSQPGQGDNSPLHF
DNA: TGCGCCAGCAGCCAGCCGGGACAGGGGGATAATTCACCCCTCCACTTT

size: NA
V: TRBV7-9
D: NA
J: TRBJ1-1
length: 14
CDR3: CASSLGGKNTEAFF
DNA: TGTGCCAGCAGCTTAGGCGGAAAGAACACTGAAGCTTTCTTT

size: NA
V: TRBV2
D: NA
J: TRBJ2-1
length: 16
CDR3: CASSPAVGGRDDEQFF
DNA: TGTGCCAGCAGCCCCGCCGTCGGGGGGCGCGATGATGAGCAGTTCTTC

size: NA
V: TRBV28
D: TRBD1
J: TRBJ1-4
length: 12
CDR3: CASSLVTGNKFF
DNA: TGTGCCAGCAGTTTAGTGACAGGGAATAAGTTTTTT